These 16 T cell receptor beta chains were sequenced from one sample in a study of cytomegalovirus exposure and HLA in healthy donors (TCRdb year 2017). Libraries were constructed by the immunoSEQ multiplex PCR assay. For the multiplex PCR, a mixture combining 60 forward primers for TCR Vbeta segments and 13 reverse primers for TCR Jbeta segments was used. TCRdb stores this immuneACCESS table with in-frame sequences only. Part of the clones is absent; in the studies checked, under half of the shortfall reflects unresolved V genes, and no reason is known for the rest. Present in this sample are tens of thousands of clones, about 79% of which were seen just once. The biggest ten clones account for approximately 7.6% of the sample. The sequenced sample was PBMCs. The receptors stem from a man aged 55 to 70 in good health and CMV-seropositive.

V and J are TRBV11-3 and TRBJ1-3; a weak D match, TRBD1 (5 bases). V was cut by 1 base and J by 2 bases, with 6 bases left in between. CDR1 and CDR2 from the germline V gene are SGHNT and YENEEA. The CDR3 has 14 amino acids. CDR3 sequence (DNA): TGTGCCAGCAGCTTAGCAGGGCCTGGAAACACCATATATTTT. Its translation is CASSLAGPGNTIYF. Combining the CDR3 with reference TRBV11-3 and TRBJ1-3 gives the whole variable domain EAGVVQSPRYKIIEKKQPVAFWCNPISGHNTLYWYLQNLGQGPELLIRYENEEAVDDSQLPKDRFSAERLKGVDSTLKIQPAELGDSAVYLCASSLAGPGNTIYFGEGSWLTVV.

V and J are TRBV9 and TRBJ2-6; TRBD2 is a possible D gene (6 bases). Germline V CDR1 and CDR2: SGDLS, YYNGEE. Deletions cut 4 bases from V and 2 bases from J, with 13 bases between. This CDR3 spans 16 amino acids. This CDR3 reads CASSPGVMAGANVLTF. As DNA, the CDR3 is TGTGCCAGCAGCCCGGGGGTAATGGCTGGGGCCAACGTCCTGACTTTC.

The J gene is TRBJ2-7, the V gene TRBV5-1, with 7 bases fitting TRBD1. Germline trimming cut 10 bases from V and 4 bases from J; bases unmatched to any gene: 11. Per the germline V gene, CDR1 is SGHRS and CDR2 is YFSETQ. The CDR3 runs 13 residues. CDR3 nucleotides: TGCGCCTCCGGACGACAGGGAACTTACGAGCAGTACTTC. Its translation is CASGRQGTYEQYF.

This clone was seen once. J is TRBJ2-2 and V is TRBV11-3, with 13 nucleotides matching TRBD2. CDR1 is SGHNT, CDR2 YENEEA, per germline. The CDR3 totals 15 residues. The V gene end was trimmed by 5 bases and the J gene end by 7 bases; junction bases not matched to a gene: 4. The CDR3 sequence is CASSLRTSGSGELFF. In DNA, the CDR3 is TGTGCCAGCAGCCTCCGGACTAGCGGGAGCGGGGAGCTGTTTTTT. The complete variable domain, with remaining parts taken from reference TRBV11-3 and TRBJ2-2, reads EAGVVQSPRYKIIEKKQPVAFWCNPISGHNTLYWYLQNLGQGPELLIRYENEEAVDDSQLPKDRFSAERLKGVDSTLKIQPAELGDSAVYLCASSLRTSGSGELFFGEGSRLTVL.

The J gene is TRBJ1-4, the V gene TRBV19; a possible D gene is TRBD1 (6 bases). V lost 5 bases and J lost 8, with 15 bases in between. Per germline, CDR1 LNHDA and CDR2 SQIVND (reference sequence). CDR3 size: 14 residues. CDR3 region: CASSDQGQGEKLFF. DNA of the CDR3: TGTGCCAGTAGTGACCAGGGGCAGGGCGAAAAACTGTTTTTT.

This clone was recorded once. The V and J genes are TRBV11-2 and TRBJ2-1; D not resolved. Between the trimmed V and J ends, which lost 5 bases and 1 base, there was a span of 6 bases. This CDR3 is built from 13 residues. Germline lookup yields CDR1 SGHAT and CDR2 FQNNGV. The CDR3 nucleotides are TGTGCCAGCAGCCTCTTTTCCTACAATGAGCAGTTCTTC. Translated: CASSLFSYNEQFF.

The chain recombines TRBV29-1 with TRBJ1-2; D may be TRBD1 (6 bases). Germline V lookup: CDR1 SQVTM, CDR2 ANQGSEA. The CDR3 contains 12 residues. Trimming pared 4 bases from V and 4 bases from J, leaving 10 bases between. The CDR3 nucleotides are TGCAGCGTTGGAACAGGGACCTATGGCTACACCTTC. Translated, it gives CSVGTGTYGYTF.

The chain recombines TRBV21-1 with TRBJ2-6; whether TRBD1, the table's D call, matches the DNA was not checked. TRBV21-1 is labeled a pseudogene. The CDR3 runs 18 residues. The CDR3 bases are TGTGCCAGCAGCTTCCGGGACAGGGAAGAACCTGGGGCCAACGTCCTGACTTTC. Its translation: CASSFRDREEPGANVLTF.

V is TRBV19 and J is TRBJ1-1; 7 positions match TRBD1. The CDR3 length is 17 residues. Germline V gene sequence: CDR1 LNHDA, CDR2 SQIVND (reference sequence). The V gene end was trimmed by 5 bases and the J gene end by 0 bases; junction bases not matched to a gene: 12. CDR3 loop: CASSRTGGTFMNTEAFF. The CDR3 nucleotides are TGTGCCAGTAGTCGGACAGGAGGAACTTTTATGAACACTGAAGCTTTCTTT. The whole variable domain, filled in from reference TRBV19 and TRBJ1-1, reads DGGITQSPKYLFRKEGQNVTLSCEQNLNHDAMYWYRQDPGQGLRLIYYSQIVNDFQKGDIAEGYSVSREKKESFPLTVTSAQKNPTAFYLCASSRTGGTFMNTEAFFGQGTRLTVV.

The CDR3: CASRGGIYSNQPQHF. The CDR3 nucleotides are TGTGCCAGCAGGGGGGGGATCTATAGCAATCAGCCCCAGCATTTT. The genes are TRBV27 and TRBJ1-5, with D perhaps matching TRBD1 (5 bases). The germline gives CDR1 MNHEY, CDR2 SMNVEV (reference sequence). Trimming took off 6 bases at V and 0 bases at J, with 12 bases between the two ends. CDR3 size: 15 residues.

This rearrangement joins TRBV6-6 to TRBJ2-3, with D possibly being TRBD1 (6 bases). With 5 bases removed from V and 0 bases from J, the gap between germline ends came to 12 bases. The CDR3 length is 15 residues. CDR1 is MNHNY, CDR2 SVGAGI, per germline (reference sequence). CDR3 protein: CASSQPGQSTDTQYF. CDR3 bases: TGTGCCAGCAGTCAACCGGGACAAAGCACAGATACGCAGTATTTT.

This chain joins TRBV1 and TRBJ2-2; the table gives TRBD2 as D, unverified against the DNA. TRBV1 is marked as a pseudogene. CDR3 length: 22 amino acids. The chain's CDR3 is CTSSRGREGLANTDSNTGELFF. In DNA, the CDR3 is TGCACCAGCAGCCGAGGGCGGGAGGGCCTGGCAAACACAGATTCAAACACCGGGGAGCTGTTTTTT.

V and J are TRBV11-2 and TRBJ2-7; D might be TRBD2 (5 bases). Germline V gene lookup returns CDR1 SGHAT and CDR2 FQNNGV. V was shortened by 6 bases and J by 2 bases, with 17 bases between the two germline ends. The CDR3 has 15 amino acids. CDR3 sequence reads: CASSKVSGLTYEQYF. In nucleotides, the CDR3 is TGTGCCAGCAGTAAGGTATCGGGATTAACCTACGAGCAGTACTTC.

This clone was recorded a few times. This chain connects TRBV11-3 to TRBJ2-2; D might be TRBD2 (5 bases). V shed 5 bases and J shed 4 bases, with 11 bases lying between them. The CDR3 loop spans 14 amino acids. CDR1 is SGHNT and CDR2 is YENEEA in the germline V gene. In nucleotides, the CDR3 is TGTGCCAGCAGCCTGGCCGGGGTCACCGGGGAGCTGTTTTTT. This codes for CASSLAGVTGELFF.

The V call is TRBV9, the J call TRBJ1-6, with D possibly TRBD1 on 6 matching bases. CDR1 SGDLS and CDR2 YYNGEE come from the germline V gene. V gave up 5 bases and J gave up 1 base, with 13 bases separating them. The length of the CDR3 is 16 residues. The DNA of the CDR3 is TGTGCCAGCAGTTCAGGGGCCGTATCCTATAATTCACCCCTCCACTTT. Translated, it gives CASSSGAVSYNSPLHF.

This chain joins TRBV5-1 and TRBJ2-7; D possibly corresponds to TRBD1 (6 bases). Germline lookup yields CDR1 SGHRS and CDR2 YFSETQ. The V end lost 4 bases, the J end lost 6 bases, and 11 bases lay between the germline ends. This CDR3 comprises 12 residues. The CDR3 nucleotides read TGCGCCAGCAGCCGGACAGTCGGCGAGCAGTACTTC. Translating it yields CASSRTVGEQYF. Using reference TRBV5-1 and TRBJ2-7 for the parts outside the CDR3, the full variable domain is KAGVTQTPRYLIKTRGQQVTLSCSPISGHRSVSWYQQTPGQGLQFLFEYFSETQRNKGNFPGRFSGRQFSNSRSEMNVSTLELGDSALYLCASSRTVGEQYFGPGTRLTVT.